This TCR beta chain was observed in a study of identical twins. Regarding the study as a whole: The models systematically underestimated how much out-of-frame TCR alpha was shared in monozygotic twins. A cross-sectional statistical analysis, not follow-up of the same donors, supported the conclusions.

This CDR3 has 16 residues. Germline lookup yields CDR1 ENHRY and CDR2 SYGVKD. V shed 2 bases and J 2 bases; nucleotides not matched to a gene: 5. TCRdb independently ran MiXCR on the 5' RACE reads; one entry per CDR3 protein. The table has fewer than 250,000 distinct CDR3 sequences, approximately 7% seen once. This clonotype appeared many times. Its antigen is as yet unknown. A further study also used this sample, focusing on yellow fever vaccine responses in identical twins.

The V and J genes are TRBV10-3 and TRBJ2-2; 7 nucleotides align to TRBD1. The origin of this receptor is a woman between 18 and 29 years old in good health. The sample taken for sequencing was memory (CD45RO+) T cells sorted from blood. The CDR3 is CAISEPGTANTGELFF. CDR3 DNA: TGTGCCATCAGTGAGCCCGGGACAGCCAACACCGGGGAGCTGTTTTTT.